This T cell receptor (beta chain) was sequenced during a study of blood T cell repertoires in COVID-19. Study details: Sources were T cells, B-cell-depleted T cells, or PBMCs; the material itself was cDNA or gDNA.

Individuals aged roughly 18 to 90 years were recruited from approximately 22 US areas. Clinical history reported by participants formed the basis on which cohorts were assigned. The sample holds one count of this clone. CDR1 MNHNS and CDR2 SASEGT come from the germline V gene. The J segment lost 5 bases and the V segment lost 1 base, leaving 3 bases of the junction unmatched. CDR3 length: 14 amino acids. Sequenced by immunoSEQ multiplex PCR; TCRdb stores in-frame clones only, minus some. The profile shows approximately 250,000 clones, approximately 80% of them singletons. Sequenced: PBMCs or T cells enriched from blood (not recorded which). V is TRBV6-1 and J is TRBJ2-7, with 9 bases aligning to TRBD2. The TCR comes from a middle-aged man who had recovered from COVID-19. The CDR3 nucleotides read TGTGCCAGCAGTGAAGTAGCGGGAGTTAACGAGCAGTACTTC. Encoded protein: CASSEVAGVNEQYF.